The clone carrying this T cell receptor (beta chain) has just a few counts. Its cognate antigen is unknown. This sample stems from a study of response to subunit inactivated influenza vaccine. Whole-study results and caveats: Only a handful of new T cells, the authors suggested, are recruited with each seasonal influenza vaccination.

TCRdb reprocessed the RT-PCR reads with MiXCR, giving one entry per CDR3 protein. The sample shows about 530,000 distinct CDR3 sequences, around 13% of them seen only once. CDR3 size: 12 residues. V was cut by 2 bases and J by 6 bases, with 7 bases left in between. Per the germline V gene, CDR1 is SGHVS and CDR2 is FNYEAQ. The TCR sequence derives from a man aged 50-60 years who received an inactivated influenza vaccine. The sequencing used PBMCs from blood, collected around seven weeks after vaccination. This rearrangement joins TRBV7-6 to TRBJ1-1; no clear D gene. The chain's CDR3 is CASSLNGAEAFF. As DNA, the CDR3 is TGTGCCAGCAGCTTAAACGGCGCTGAAGCTTTCTTT.